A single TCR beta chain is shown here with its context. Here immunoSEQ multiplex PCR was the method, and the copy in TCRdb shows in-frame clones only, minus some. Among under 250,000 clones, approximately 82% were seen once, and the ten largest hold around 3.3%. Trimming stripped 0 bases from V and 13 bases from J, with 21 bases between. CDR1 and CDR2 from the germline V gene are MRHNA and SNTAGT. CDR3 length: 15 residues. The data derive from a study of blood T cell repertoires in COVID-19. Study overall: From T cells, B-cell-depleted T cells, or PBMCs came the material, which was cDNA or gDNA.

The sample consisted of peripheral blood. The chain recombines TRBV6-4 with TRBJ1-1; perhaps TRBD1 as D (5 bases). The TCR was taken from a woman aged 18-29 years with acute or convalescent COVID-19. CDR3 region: CASSDSSGGRLKVFF. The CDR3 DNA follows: TGTGCCAGCAGTGACTCTAGCGGGGGTAGATTAAAGGTTTTCTTT.